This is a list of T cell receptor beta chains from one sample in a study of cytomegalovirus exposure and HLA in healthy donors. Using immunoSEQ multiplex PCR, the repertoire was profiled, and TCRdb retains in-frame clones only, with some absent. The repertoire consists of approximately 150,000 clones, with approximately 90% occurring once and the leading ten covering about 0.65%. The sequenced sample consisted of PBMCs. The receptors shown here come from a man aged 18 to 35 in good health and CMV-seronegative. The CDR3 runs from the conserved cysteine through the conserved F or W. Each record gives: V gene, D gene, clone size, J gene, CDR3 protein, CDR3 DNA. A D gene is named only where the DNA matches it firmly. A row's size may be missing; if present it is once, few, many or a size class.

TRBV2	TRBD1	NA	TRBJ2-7	CASRVQGISDEQYF	TGTGCCAGCAGGGTACAGGGGATCTCGGACGAGCAGTACTTC
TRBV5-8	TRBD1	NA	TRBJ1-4	CASSPGQAHRNEKLFF	TGTGCCAGCAGCCCGGGACAGGCACACAGAAATGAAAAACTGTTTTTT
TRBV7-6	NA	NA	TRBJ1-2	CASSLTPGVRGGGWVGGYTF	TGTGCCAGCAGCTTAACCCCAGGGGTGCGCGGCGGGGGCTGGGTCGGTGGCTACACCTTC
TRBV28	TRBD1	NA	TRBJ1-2	CASSPLALPPGQGYGYTF	TGTGCCAGCAGTCCCCTCGCTTTACCCCCCGGACAGGGATATGGCTACACCTTC
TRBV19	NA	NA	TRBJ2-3	CASSIAGVADTQYF	TGTGCCAGTAGTATCGCGGGTGTAGCAGATACGCAGTATTTT
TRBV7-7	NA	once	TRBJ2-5	CASSLAGARETQYF	TGTGCCAGCAGCTTAGCTGGGGCTCGGGAGACCCAGTACTTC
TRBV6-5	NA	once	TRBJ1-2	CASSSRAGYGYTF	TGTGCCAGCAGTTCCAGGGCCGGCTATGGCTACACCTTC
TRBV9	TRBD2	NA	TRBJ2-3	CASSVAIAGGTDTQYF	TGTGCCAGCAGCGTAGCTATAGCGGGGGGCACAGATACGCAGTATTTT
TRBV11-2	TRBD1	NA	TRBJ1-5	CASSYGTGGEQPQHF	TGTGCCAGCAGCTACGGGACAGGGGGCGAGCAGCCCCAGCATTTT
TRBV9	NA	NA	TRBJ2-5	CASSADLSQDQETQYF	TGTGCCAGCAGCGCCGACCTGAGTCAGGACCAAGAGACCCAGTACTTC
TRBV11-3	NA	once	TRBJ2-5	CASSQIGVEETQYF	TGTGCCAGCAGCCAAATAGGGGTGGAGGAGACCCAGTACTTC
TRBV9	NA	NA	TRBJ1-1	CASSVVGSTEAFF	TGTGCCAGCAGCGTAGTGGGCTCCACTGAAGCTTTCTTT
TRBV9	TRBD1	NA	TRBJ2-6	CASSPRQGAVTSGANVLTF	TGTGCCAGCAGCCCACGACAGGGGGCGGTTACCTCTGGGGCCAACGTCCTGACTTTC
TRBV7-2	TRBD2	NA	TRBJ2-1	CASSSSLAGVRNEQFF	TGTGCCAGCAGCTCCAGTCTAGCGGGAGTTCGGAATGAGCAGTTCTTC
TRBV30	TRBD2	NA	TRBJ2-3	CAWSTGTSGTSTDTQYF	TGTGCCTGGAGTACCGGGACTAGCGGAACTAGCACAGATACGCAGTATTTT
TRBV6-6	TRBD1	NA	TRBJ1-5	CASSFGQGGQPQHF	TGTGCCAGCAGTTTCGGACAGGGAGGTCAGCCCCAGCATTTT
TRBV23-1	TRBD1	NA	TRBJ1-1	CASSHGRQGCFAEAFF	TGCGCCAGCAGTCATGGTCGACAGGGTTGTTTCGCTGAAGCTTTCTTT
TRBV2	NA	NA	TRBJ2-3	CASSRTTFTDTQYF	TGTGCCAGCAGTCGGACAACGTTCACAGATACGCAGTATTTT
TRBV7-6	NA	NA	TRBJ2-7	CASSLAPQAPYEQYF	TGTGCCAGCAGCTTAGCGCCTCAAGCCCCCTACGAGCAGTACTTC
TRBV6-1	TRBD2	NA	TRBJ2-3	CASSEPRVWASGGAGTDTQYF	TGTGCCAGCAGTGAACCACGGGTCTGGGCTAGCGGGGGGGCGGGCACAGATACGCAGTATTTT
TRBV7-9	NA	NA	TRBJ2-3	CASSLGRGALTDTQYF	TGTGCCAGCAGCTTAGGTCGGGGGGCATTGACAGATACGCAGTATTTT
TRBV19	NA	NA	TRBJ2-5	CASSTGTRETQYF	TGTGCCAGTAGTACCGGGACACGAGAGACCCAGTACTTC
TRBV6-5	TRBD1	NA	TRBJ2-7	CASSYGQAFNEQYF	TGTGCCAGCAGTTACGGACAGGCCTTCAACGAGCAGTACTTC
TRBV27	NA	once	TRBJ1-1	CASSSSGNTEAFF	TGTGCCAGCAGTTCTTCCGGGAACACTGAAGCTTTCTTT
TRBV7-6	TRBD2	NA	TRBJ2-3	CASSLASLAGQDTQYF	TGTGCCAGCAGCTTAGCATCACTAGCGGGACAAGATACGCAGTATTTT
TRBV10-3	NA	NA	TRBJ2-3	CAIRQDLSTDTQYF	TGTGCCATCAGACAGGACCTTAGCACAGATACGCAGTATTTT
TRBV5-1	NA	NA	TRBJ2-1	CASSILGHEQFF	TGCGCCAGCAGCATACTAGGGCATGAGCAGTTCTTC
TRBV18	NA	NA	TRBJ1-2	CASSSRRDNYGYTF	TGTGCCAGCTCATCGAGAAGAGATAACTATGGCTACACCTTC
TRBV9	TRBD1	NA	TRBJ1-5	CASSVGTDYNQPQHF	TGTGCCAGCAGCGTCGGGACAGATTACAATCAGCCCCAGCATTTT